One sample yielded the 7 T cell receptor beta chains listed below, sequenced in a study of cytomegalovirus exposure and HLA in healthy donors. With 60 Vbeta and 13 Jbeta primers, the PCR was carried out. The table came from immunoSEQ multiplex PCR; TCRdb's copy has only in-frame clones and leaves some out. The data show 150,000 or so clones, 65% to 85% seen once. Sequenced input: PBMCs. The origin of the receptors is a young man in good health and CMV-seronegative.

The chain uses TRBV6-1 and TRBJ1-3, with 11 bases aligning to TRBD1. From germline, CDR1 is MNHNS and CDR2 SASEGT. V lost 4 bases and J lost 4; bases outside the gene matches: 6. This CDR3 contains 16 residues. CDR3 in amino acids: CASSAGQGALGNTIYF. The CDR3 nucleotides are TGTGCCAGCAGTGCAGGACAGGGGGCGTTGGGAAACACCATATATTTT.

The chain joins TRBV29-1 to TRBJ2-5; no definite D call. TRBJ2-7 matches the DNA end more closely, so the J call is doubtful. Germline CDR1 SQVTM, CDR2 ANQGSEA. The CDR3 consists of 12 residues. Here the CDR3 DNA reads TGCAGCGTTGGAGCCGGGTCCTACGAGCAGTACTTC. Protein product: CSVGAGSYEQYF.

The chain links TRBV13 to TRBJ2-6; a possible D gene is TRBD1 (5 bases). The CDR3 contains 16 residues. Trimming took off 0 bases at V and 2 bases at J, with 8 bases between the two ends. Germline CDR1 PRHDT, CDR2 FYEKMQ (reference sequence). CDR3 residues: CASSLGPRAGANVLTF. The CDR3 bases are TGTGCCAGCAGCTTAGGCCCCAGGGCTGGGGCCAACGTCCTGACTTTC.

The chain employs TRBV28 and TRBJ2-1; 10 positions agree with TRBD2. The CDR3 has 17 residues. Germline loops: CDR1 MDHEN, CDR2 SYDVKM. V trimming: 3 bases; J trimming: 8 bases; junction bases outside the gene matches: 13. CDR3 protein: CASSFGASGGSGDEQFF. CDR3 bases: TGTGCCAGCAGTTTTGGGGCTAGCGGGGGTTCCGGGGATGAGCAGTTCTTC.

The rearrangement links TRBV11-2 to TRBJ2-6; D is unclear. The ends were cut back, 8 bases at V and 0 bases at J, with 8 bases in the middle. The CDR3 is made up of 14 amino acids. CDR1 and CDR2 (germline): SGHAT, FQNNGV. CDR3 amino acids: CASQVSSGANVLTF. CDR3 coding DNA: TGTGCCAGCCAGGTCAGCTCTGGGGCCAACGTCCTGACTTTC.

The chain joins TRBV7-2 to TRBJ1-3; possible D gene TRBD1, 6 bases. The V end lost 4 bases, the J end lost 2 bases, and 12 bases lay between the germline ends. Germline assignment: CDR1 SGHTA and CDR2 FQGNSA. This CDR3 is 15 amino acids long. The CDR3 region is CASSSGGGPGNTIYF. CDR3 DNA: TGTGCCAGCAGCTCGGGGGGGGGCCCTGGAAACACCATATATTTT.

This CDR3 reads CASSLYRSNEQFF. The CDR3 DNA reads as TGTGCCAGCAGCTTGTATAGGAGCAATGAGCAGTTCTTC. The V call is TRBV5-4, the J call TRBJ2-1; D remains ambiguous. Germline CDR1 SGHNT, CDR2 YYREEE (reference sequence). The CDR3 is 13 amino acids. Trimming cost V 1 base and J 6 bases, with 8 bases left between them.